These 11 T cell receptor beta chains were all obtained from the same sample, sequenced in a study of technical replicates of blood from four donors. Sequenced by immunoSEQ multiplex PCR; TCRdb stores in-frame clones only, minus some. Among tens of thousands of clones listed, about 83% were seen once. The sequencing sample was made of PBMCs. Receptors originate from a human donor in good health. Some clones in this sample may be carry-over from other donors' samples.

This chain joins TRBV7-9 and TRBJ2-1; 10 bases line up with TRBD2. Germline trimming cut 5 bases from V and 10 bases from J; bases unmatched to any gene: 14. This CDR3 region has 16 residues. CDR1 and CDR2 from the germline V gene are SEHNR and FQNEAQ (reference sequence). The chain's CDR3 is CASSHPLAGAMGEQFF. The CDR3 nucleotides read TGTGCCAGCAGCCATCCCCTAGCGGGAGCGATGGGGGAGCAGTTCTTC.

The chain joins TRBV5-5 to TRBJ1-1; 7 nucleotides line up with TRBD1. Trimming cost V 3 bases and J 3 bases; bases outside gene matches: 5. CDR1 and CDR2 (germline): SGHKS, YYEKEE (reference sequence). This CDR3 has 14 amino acids. In nucleotides, the CDR3 is TGTGCCAGCAGCTCGCGACAGGGACACACTGAAGCTTTCTTT. Amino acids: CASSSRQGHTEAFF.

The V call is TRBV14, the J call TRBJ2-5; D gene ambiguous. The CDR3 totals 13 residues. Trimming stripped 2 bases from V and 1 base from J, with 5 bases between. Per germline, CDR1 SGHDN and CDR2 FVKESK. In DNA, the CDR3 is TGTGCCAGCAGCCAAAACAGCCAAGAGACCCAGTACTTC. This codes for CASSQNSQETQYF.

The chain combines TRBV18 with TRBJ2-2; the match to TRBD2 covers 14 bases. Trimming removed 2 bases from V and 5 bases from J; junction bases left unmatched: 7. This CDR3 comprises 18 residues. CDR1 is KGHSH and CDR2 is LQKENI in the germline V gene. DNA for the CDR3: TGTGCCAGCTCACCAAGGACTAGCGGGAGGTCGGGGACCGGGGAGCTGTTTTTT. Translation gives CASSPRTSGRSGTGELFF. Complete variable domain (other parts from reference TRBV18 and TRBJ2-2): NAGVMQNPRHLVRRRGQEARLRCSPMKGHSHVYWYRQLPEEGLKFMVYLQKENIIDESGMPKERFSAEFPKEGPSILRIQQVVRGDSAAYFCASSPRTSGRSGTGELFFGEGSRLTVL.

The chain recombines TRBV7-8 with TRBJ2-1; 10 bases are shared with TRBD2. The CDR3 sequence is 17 residues long. Per germline, CDR1 SGHVS and CDR2 FQNEAQ. J lost 2 bases, V lost 2 bases, and 6 bases had no gene match. The CDR3 loop reads CASSLLAGVVPYNEQFF. CDR3 sequence (DNA): TGTGCCAGCAGCTTACTAGCGGGAGTAGTCCCCTACAATGAGCAGTTCTTC.

A single count supports this clone. This chain links TRBV7-3 with TRBJ2-1; 7 bases align to TRBD2. Per germline, CDR1 SGHTA and CDR2 FQGTGA. With V trimmed by 5 bases and J by 0 bases, 10 bases remained unmatched. The CDR3 is 17 amino acids. In nucleotides, the CDR3 is TGTGCCAGCAGCCCATCGGATAGCGGGTTCTCCTACAATGAGCAGTTCTTC. Translation: CASSPSDSGFSYNEQFF.

This sequence joins TRBV5-4 and TRBJ2-1; D unclear. The CDR3 extends over 16 amino acids. V lost 0 bases and J lost 0, with 10 bases in between. CDR1 is SGHNT, CDR2 YYREEE, per germline (reference sequence). The CDR3 DNA reads TGTGCCAGCAGCTTGGGCGCGGTAAGCTCCTACAATGAGCAGTTCTTC. This translates into CASSLGAVSSYNEQFF.

The V and J genes are TRBV21-1 and TRBJ2-2; the table's D call of TRBD2 was not tested on the DNA. TRBV21-1 is a listed pseudogene. The CDR3 extends over 17 amino acids. The CDR3 region has the DNA TGTGCCAGCAGCAAAGGAAGCGGGGGGAGAGGGGCCGGGGAGCTGTTTTTT. Its translation: CASSKGSGGRGAGELFF.

The CDR3 protein is CASTSTDTQYF. CDR3 nucleotide sequence: TGTGCCAGCACTAGCACAGATACGCAGTATTTT. J is TRBJ2-3 and V is TRBV2; no reliable D call. The germline V gene has CDR1 SNHLY and CDR2 FYNNEI. The CDR3 consists of 11 residues. Deletions cut 7 bases from V and 0 bases from J, with 2 bases between.

The chain carries TRBV10-3 and TRBJ1-2, with 8 positions matching TRBD1. The V gene's germline CDR1 is ENHRY and CDR2 SYGVKD. After removal of 4 bases from V and 4 bases from J, the junction contained 5 bases not matched to a gene. CDR3 length equals 14 residues. Here the CDR3 reads CAISGTGLGYGYTF. CDR3 nucleotides: TGTGCCATCAGTGGGACAGGGTTAGGCTATGGCTACACCTTC.

The gene calls are TRBV11-3 and TRBJ2-6, with TRBD1 as a possible D gene (5 bases). This CDR3 contains 16 residues. The germline CDR1 and CDR2 sequences are SGHNT and YENEEA. The V end was cut by 4 bases, the J end by 4 bases, with 14 bases between. CDR3 residues: CASSSSTGRGANVLTF. CDR3 DNA sequence: TGTGCCAGCAGCTCATCCACAGGAAGGGGGGCCAACGTCCTGACTTTC.